This entry lists 8 T cell receptor beta chains sequenced from one sample in a study of shared clonotypes between healthy human individuals. Generated by immunoSEQ multiplex PCR, the TCRdb table keeps only in-frame clones and is missing some. The table has approximately 740,000 clones, about 74% seen once. Sequenced material: memory CD4+ T cells sorted from blood. Subset of the sample: CD45RA-negative fraction. The source is a woman aged 25 to 39 in good health.

The CDR3: CAWSLREIQPQHF. For the CDR3, the DNA is TGTGCCTGGAGTCTCAGGGAAATTCAGCCCCAGCATTTT. The chain has TRBV30 and TRBJ1-5, with TRBD1 as a possible D gene (5 bases). The CDR3 extends over 13 amino acids. V lost 2 bases and J lost 6, with 11 bases in between. Germline V gene lookup returns CDR1 GTSNPN and CDR2 SVGIG (reference sequence).

The J gene is TRBJ2-6, the V gene TRBV18; D is undetermined. Germline-derived CDR1 and CDR2 are KGHSH and LQKENI. Trimming pared 0 bases from V and 0 bases from J, leaving 6 bases between. The CDR3 has 16 residues. The CDR3 DNA sequence: TGTGCCAGCTCACCACCTATGAACTCTGGGGCCAACGTCCTGACTTTC. This sequence encodes CASSPPMNSGANVLTF. Using reference TRBV18 and TRBJ2-6 for the parts outside the CDR3, the full variable domain is NAGVMQNPRHLVRRRGQEARLRCSPMKGHSHVYWYRQLPEEGLKFMVYLQKENIIDESGMPKERFSAEFPKEGPSILRIQQVVRGDSAAYFCASSPPMNSGANVLTFGAGSRLTVL.

The chain joins TRBV21-1 to TRBJ2-3; the table gives TRBD2 as D, unverified against the DNA. TRBV21-1 represents a pseudogene. The CDR3 runs 18 residues. The CDR3 sequence: CASSNLVTSGRSADTQYF. The CDR3 DNA reads as TGTGCCAGCAGCAATTTGGTGACTAGCGGGAGGTCGGCAGATACGCAGTATTTT.

The rearrangement links TRBV10-1 to TRBJ1-5, with D unclear. V lost 4 bases, J lost 4 bases, and 8 bases lay in between. This CDR3 has 13 residues. Germline V gene data show CDR1 as WNHNN and CDR2 as SYGVQD (reference sequence). CDR3 sequence: CASSAQENQPQHF. The CDR3 DNA is TGCGCCAGCAGTGCGCAGGAGAATCAGCCCCAGCATTTT.

The rearrangement links TRBV6-5 to TRBJ2-2; D is unresolved. Trimming took 6 bases from V and 8 from J, leaving 13 bases between them. CDR3 length: 13 amino acids. Germline lookup yields CDR1 MNHEY and CDR2 SVGAGI. CDR3 residues: CASSPWTEGELFF. The CDR3 DNA is TGTGCCAGCAGCCCATGGACGGAGGGGGAGCTGTTTTTT.

This chain joins TRBV7-3 and TRBJ2-3, with TRBD1 matching 8 bases. Germline CDR1 reads SGHTA; CDR2 reads FQGTGA. J lost 5 bases, V lost 4 bases, and 5 bases had no gene match. The CDR3 is 14 amino acids. CDR3 protein: CASSSGQVVDTQYF. For the CDR3, the DNA is TGTGCCAGCAGCTCGGGACAGGTAGTAGATACGCAGTATTTT.

V usage is TRBV18 and J usage is TRBJ2-2, with D possibly matching TRBD1 (6 bases). Germline V gene data show CDR1 as KGHSH and CDR2 as LQKENI. CDR3 length equals 16 residues. Deletions cut 5 bases from V and 6 bases from J, with 19 bases between. This chain's CDR3 is CASSAPDRQSAGELFF. CDR3 coding DNA: TGTGCCAGCTCAGCCCCGGACAGACAGTCGGCCGGGGAGCTGTTTTTT.

This clone was counted a few times. The sample has other DNA sequences that encode this CDR3 too. The CDR3 region is CASSFRGGYGYTF. The CDR3 DNA reads as TGTGCCAGCAGTTTCCGCGGCGGATATGGCTACACCTTC. This rearrangement joins TRBV28 to TRBJ1-2; D is unresolved. This CDR3 contains 13 residues. V lost 3 bases and J lost 5, with 10 bases in between. CDR1 and CDR2 from the germline V gene are MDHEN and SYDVKM.